The clone carrying this T cell receptor (beta chain) came up a few times. Its antigen is as yet unknown. The sample comes from a study of human T cells and chemical hapten exposure. Across the whole study: Minor volume differences among pooled libraries chiefly drove per-sample TCR yield variation. Findings of the study overall: DPC sensitization left the count of TCRs above 1 in 1000 unchanged.

From whole blood left unfractionated, total RNA was extracted. What the library attached to individual cDNA molecules were unique molecular identifiers. In the original processing: Samples ranged from roughly 23,224 to 690,600 TCRs, with a median of around 100,000. In TCRdb, the 5' RACE reads were re-called with MiXCR into one record per CDR3 protein. TCRdb assigned the V and J calls; the authors' analysis was not used. The data hold 65,000 to 90,000 distinct CDR3 sequences, with approximately 15% observed a single time. The CDR3 consists of 18 residues. Trimming shortened V by 0 bases and J by 7 bases, and 21 bases separated the two germline ends. The V gene's germline CDR1 is LNHNV and CDR2 YYDKDF (reference sequence).

The origin of this receptor is a female donor in good health. The genes are TRBV15 and TRBJ1-4, with D possibly being TRBD1 (5 bases). CDR3 nucleotide sequence: TGTGCCACCAGCAGAGATCCACCCTTACAGGCCGGTGTTGAAAAACTGTTTTTT. It encodes CATSRDPPLQAGVEKLFF.